This TCR beta chain was recorded in a study of blood T cell repertoires in COVID-19. Study-level information: Acute and convalescent COVID-19 samples came from the United States, Italy and Spain. From T cells, B-cell-depleted T cells, or PBMCs came the material, which was cDNA or gDNA.

Germline values: CDR1 LNHDA, CDR2 SQIVND (reference sequence). V dropped 1 base and J dropped 3; count of bases not matched to a gene: 11. This CDR3 spans 19 amino acids. In the authors' workflow: Reference gene primer amplification yielded estimated nucleated cell counts. The method was immunoSEQ multiplex PCR; TCRdb's version includes in-frame clones alone and lacks a portion of them. Clone size and V and J calls were adopted from that table, with D and trimming inferred from the DNA. This sample has some 50,000 clones, with about 88% found just once. The sample consisted of peripheral blood. This TCR came from a woman in her sixties or seventies with active COVID-19. The chain has TRBV19 and TRBJ2-7; 14 positions match TRBD2. The CDR3 nucleotides are TGTGCCAGTAGTATAGGATCGCCGGGACTAGCGGGAGTGCTCTACGAGCAGTACTTC. Protein: CASSIGSPGLAGVLYEQYF.